The 25 T cell receptor beta chains presented below share a single source sample, sequenced in a study of CD8 T cells in Susac syndrome. Reverse transcription of about 0.5 to 1 ug RNA was carried out with random hexamers. One entry per CDR3 protein, called by TCRdb with MiXCR from the immunoSEQ multiplex PCR reads. The data contain some 250,000 distinct CDR3 sequences, 90% to 96% of them singletons. The sequenced material came from CD4+ T cells from PBMCs. These receptor sequences come from a human donor with Susac syndrome.

The genes are TRBV9 and TRBJ1-2, with TRBD1 as a possible D gene (6 bases). Germline V CDR1 and CDR2: SGDLS, YYNGEE. The V end was cut by 0 bases, the J end by 4 bases, with 13 bases between. This CDR3 region has 15 residues. CDR3 residues: CASSVDTTGIYGYTF. CDR3 DNA: TGTGCCAGCAGCGTAGATACTACAGGGATCTATGGCTACACCTTC.

The chain combines TRBV5-1 with TRBJ2-5; tentative D call: TRBD2 (6 bases). CDR1 is SGHRS and CDR2 is YFSETQ in the germline V gene. Trimming took off 4 bases at V and 5 bases at J, with 9 bases between the two ends. The CDR3 has 12 residues. The CDR3 is CASSGGTETQYF. DNA for the CDR3: TGCGCCAGCAGCGGGGGGACGGAGACCCAGTACTTC.

The chain joins TRBV4-1 to TRBJ2-3; D is unclear. Between the trimmed V and J ends, which lost 0 bases and 6 bases, there was a span of 7 bases. Per germline, CDR1 MGHRA and CDR2 YSYEKL. This CDR3 has 13 amino acids. The CDR3 region has the DNA TGCGCCAGCAGCCAAGATCCAGCGGATACGCAGTATTTT. As protein: CASSQDPADTQYF.

This rearrangement joins TRBV3-1 to TRBJ1-2, with a possible D match to TRBD1 (5 bases). Germline V gene sequence: CDR1 LGHDT, CDR2 YNNKEL (reference sequence). V lost 1 base, J lost 5 bases, and 11 bases lay in between. This CDR3 contains 14 residues. CDR3: CASSQGGREYGYTF. In DNA, the CDR3 is TGTGCCAGCAGCCAAGGTGGCAGGGAATATGGCTACACCTTC.

The chain combines TRBV27 with TRBJ2-1; a possible D gene is TRBD1 (5 bases). This CDR3 contains 15 residues. CDR1 and CDR2 from the germline V gene are MNHEY and SMNVEV (reference sequence). V was clipped by 7 bases and J by 0 bases, with 13 bases between them. CDR3 DNA sequence: TGTGCCAGCACATACACAGGTAGCTCCTACAATGAGCAGTTCTTC. Amino acids: CASTYTGSSYNEQFF.

J is TRBJ2-1 and V is TRBV20-1, with 11 bases fitting TRBD2. The CDR3 contains 13 residues. Germline loops: CDR1 DFQATT, CDR2 SNEGSKA (reference sequence). V lost 1 base to trimming and J lost 12 bases; unmatched junction nucleotides: 5. CDR3 in amino acids: CSARGLAGGSQFF. DNA of the CDR3: TGCAGTGCTAGAGGGCTAGCGGGAGGTTCGCAGTTCTTC.

This clonotype was seen once. The chain employs TRBV29-1 and TRBJ1-2; D is undetermined. Trimming removed 3 bases from V and 4 bases from J, with 12 bases in between. CDR1 is SQVTM and CDR2 is ANQGSEA in the germline V gene. This CDR3 is built from 13 residues. CDR3 region: CSVDRKEGYGYTF. CDR3 DNA: TGCAGCGTTGACAGGAAAGAAGGCTATGGCTACACCTTC.

This clonotype appeared a single time. The chain recombines TRBV30 with TRBJ1-4, with D hard to call. The germline gives CDR1 GTSNPN, CDR2 SVGIG (reference sequence). This CDR3 comprises 13 residues. The V end was cut by 4 bases, the J end by 0 bases, with 6 bases between. The chain's CDR3 is CAWKRATNEKLFF. The CDR3 bases are TGTGCCTGGAAGCGTGCAACTAATGAAAAACTGTTTTTT.

The chain recombines TRBV27 with TRBJ2-7; TRBD2 agrees at 7 bases. CDR1 and CDR2 from the germline V gene are MNHEY and SMNVEV (reference sequence). Trimming took 7 bases from V and 6 from J; bases not matched to a gene: 9. This CDR3 comprises 13 residues. The CDR3 coding sequence is TGTGCCAGCATGCTGGCGGGAGCGGGCGAGCAGTACTTC. This sequence encodes CASMLAGAGEQYF.

The CDR3 reads CASSLLGTSDTQYF. The DNA of the CDR3 is TGTGCCAGCAGCTTACTAGGCACATCCGATACGCAGTATTTT. The chain has TRBV7-9 and TRBJ2-3, with unresolved D. There are 14 residues in the CDR3. CDR1 SEHNR and CDR2 FQNEAQ come from the germline V gene (reference sequence). V lost 2 bases and J lost 6, with 12 bases in between.

The chain joins TRBV6-4 to TRBJ1-2; weak D call: TRBD1 (5 bases). Germline CDR1 and CDR2: MRHNA and SNTAGT. V was trimmed by 5 bases and J by 7 bases, leaving 20 bases between them. This CDR3 has 15 amino acids. The CDR3 region is CASSSRPGDLGGYTF. CDR3 DNA: TGTGCCAGCAGTTCCCGACCCGGGGACCTCGGTGGCTACACCTTC.

The V and J genes are TRBV20-1 and TRBJ2-7; D is undetermined. This CDR3 region has 12 residues. Germline V gene sequence: CDR1 DFQATT, CDR2 SNEGSKA (reference sequence). CDR3 bases: TGCGGCTGCCGGCGACAAGACTACGAGCAGTACTTC. Encoded protein: CGCRRQDYEQYF.

This clonotype was counted between two and nine times. The rearrangement uses TRBV7-9 and TRBJ2-5; D gene uncertain. Between the trimmed V and J ends, which lost 1 base and 5 bases, there was a span of 2 bases. The CDR3 consists of 11 residues. The germline gives CDR1 SEHNR, CDR2 FQNEAQ (reference sequence). The CDR3 here is CASSLVETQYF. For the CDR3, the DNA is TGTGCCAGCAGCTTAGTTGAGACCCAGTACTTC.

The V gene is TRBV6-5, the J gene TRBJ2-1; 8 nucleotides align to TRBD1. Germline V gene data show CDR1 as MNHEY and CDR2 as SVGAGI. The CDR3 loop spans 13 amino acids. V shed 7 bases and J 9 bases; nucleotides not matched to a gene: 8. Written as DNA, the CDR3 is TGTGCCAGCACTGCAGACAGGGGACGTGAGCAGTTCTTC. Amino acid sequence: CASTADRGREQFF.

As DNA, the CDR3 is TGCGCCAGCAGCCAAGCGGACAGAGATCAGCCCCAGCATTTT. Translating gives CASSQADRDQPQHF. The chain carries TRBV4-1 and TRBJ1-5, with D tentatively TRBD1 (6 bases). Trimming removed 1 base from V and 5 bases from J, with 9 bases in between. CDR1 MGHRA and CDR2 YSYEKL come from the germline V gene. The length of the CDR3 is 14 residues.

The chain couples TRBV27 to TRBJ1-5, with 7 bases lining up with TRBD1. CDR1 and CDR2 from the germline V gene are MNHEY and SMNVEV (reference sequence). The junction had 10 bases not matched to a gene; V was cut back by 5 bases and J by 3 bases. The CDR3 covers 16 residues. The CDR3 is CASSDRTGVVNQPQHF. The CDR3, as DNA: TGTGCCAGCAGTGATAGGACAGGCGTTGTCAATCAGCCCCAGCATTTT.

V is TRBV3-1 and J is TRBJ1-1; D is uncertain. V was pared by 0 bases and J by 4 bases, with 6 bases between. Germline-derived CDR1 and CDR2 are LGHDT and YNNKEL (reference sequence). This CDR3 comprises 13 residues. The CDR3 is CASSQDRPTEAFF. The CDR3 nucleotides read TGTGCCAGCAGCCAAGACCGCCCCACTGAAGCTTTCTTT.

The chain links TRBV2 to TRBJ1-1; TRBD1 agrees at 7 bases. After removal of 6 bases from V and 11 bases from J, the junction contained 9 bases not matched to a gene. Germline CDR1 and CDR2: SNHLY and FYNNEI. The CDR3 consists of 12 residues. DNA of the CDR3: TGTGCCAGCAGCAGACAGGGAGTGGGTGCTTTCTTT. Its protein is CASSRQGVGAFF.

The rearrangement uses TRBV20-1 and TRBJ2-5, with TRBD2 identical over 9 bases. This CDR3 comprises 16 residues. Germline V gene sequence: CDR1 DFQATT, CDR2 SNEGSKA (reference sequence). J lost 1 base, V lost 6 bases, and 12 bases had no gene match. CDR3 in amino acids: CSAAPALAGSQETQYF. CDR3 DNA sequence: TGCAGTGCAGCCCCTGCCCTAGCGGGAAGCCAAGAGACCCAGTACTTC.

This chain connects TRBV3-1 to TRBJ2-1, with 9 bases lining up with TRBD1. The trim removed 2 bases at V and 6 bases at J, leaving 11 bases unmatched. There are 17 residues in the CDR3. CDR1 and CDR2 from the germline V gene are LGHDT and YNNKEL (reference sequence). DNA of the CDR3: TGTGCCAGCAGCCAAATCATCAGGACAGGGGTTTTCAATGAGCAGTTCTTC. Amino acid sequence: CASSQIIRTGVFNEQFF.

The chain joins TRBV11-3 to TRBJ2-4; 9 bases align to TRBD1. With V trimmed by 3 bases and J by 6 bases, 3 bases remained unmatched. The CDR3 runs to 14 residues. Germline V CDR1 and CDR2: SGHNT, YENEEA. In DNA form, the CDR3 reads TGTGCCAGCAGCTTCGGGACAGGGCCAAACATTCAGTACTTC. Amino acids: CASSFGTGPNIQYF.

This sequence joins TRBV28 and TRBJ1-5; no clear D. CDR1 is MDHEN, CDR2 SYDVKM, per germline. This CDR3 has 14 amino acids. Trimming shortened V by 6 bases and J by 2 bases, and 11 bases separated the two germline ends. This chain's CDR3 is CASSGWVGNQPQHF. For the CDR3, the DNA is TGTGCCAGCAGCGGGTGGGTAGGCAATCAGCCCCAGCATTTT.

The chain links TRBV29-1 to TRBJ1-2, with 9 positions matching TRBD1. The germline CDR1 and CDR2 sequences are SQVTM and ANQGSEA. The CDR3 runs 13 residues. V lost 6 bases, J lost 6 bases, and 8 bases stayed unmatched. CDR3 DNA sequence: TGCAGCGTGCACCACCGGGACAGGGATGGCTACACCTTC. This sequence encodes CSVHHRDRDGYTF.

The chain has TRBV10-3 and TRBJ1-5; 7 bases agree with TRBD1. Germline V gene lookup returns CDR1 ENHRY and CDR2 SYGVKD. Trimming took 8 bases from V and 4 from J; bases not matched to a gene: 5. This CDR3 has 13 amino acids. CDR3 bases: TGTGCCATCGGACAGGAGCTTAATCAGCCCCAGCATTTT. This encodes CAIGQELNQPQHF.

The CDR3 sequence is CSVDPSDAAAQYF. In DNA form, the CDR3 reads TGCAGCGTTGACCCGTCCGATGCAGCGGCCCAGTACTTC. This chain links TRBV29-1 with TRBJ2-5, with a weak D call TRBD2 (5 bases). V dropped 3 bases and J dropped 9 bases, with 17 bases sitting between them. The CDR3 length is 13 residues. Germline values: CDR1 SQVTM, CDR2 ANQGSEA.